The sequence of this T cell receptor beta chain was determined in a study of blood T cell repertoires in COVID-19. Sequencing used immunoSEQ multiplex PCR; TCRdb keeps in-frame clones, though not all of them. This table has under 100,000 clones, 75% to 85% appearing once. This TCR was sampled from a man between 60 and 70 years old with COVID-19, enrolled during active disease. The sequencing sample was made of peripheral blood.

Here the CDR3 DNA reads TGTGCCAGCGCGGGACAGTTGTACGAGCAGTACTTC. Protein: CASAGQLYEQYF. The rearrangement links TRBV6-6 to TRBJ2-7, with a weak D call TRBD1 (7 bases). The V gene's germline CDR1 is MNHNY and CDR2 SVGAGI (reference sequence). CDR3 size: 12 residues. V was clipped by 8 bases and J by 4 bases, with 12 bases between them.